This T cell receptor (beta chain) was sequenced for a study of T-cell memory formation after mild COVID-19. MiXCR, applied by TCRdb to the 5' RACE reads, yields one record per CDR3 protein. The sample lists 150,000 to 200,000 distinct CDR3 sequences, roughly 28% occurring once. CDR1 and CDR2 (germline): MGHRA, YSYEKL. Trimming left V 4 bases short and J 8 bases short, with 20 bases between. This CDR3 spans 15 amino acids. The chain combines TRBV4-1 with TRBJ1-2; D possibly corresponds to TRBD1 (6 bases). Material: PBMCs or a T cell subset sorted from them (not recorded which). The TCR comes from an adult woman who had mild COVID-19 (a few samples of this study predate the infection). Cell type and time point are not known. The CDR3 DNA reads TGCGCCAGCAGCCTATCGGGGGGGGCGCGTATGGGCTACACCTTC. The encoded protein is CASSLSGGARMGYTF.